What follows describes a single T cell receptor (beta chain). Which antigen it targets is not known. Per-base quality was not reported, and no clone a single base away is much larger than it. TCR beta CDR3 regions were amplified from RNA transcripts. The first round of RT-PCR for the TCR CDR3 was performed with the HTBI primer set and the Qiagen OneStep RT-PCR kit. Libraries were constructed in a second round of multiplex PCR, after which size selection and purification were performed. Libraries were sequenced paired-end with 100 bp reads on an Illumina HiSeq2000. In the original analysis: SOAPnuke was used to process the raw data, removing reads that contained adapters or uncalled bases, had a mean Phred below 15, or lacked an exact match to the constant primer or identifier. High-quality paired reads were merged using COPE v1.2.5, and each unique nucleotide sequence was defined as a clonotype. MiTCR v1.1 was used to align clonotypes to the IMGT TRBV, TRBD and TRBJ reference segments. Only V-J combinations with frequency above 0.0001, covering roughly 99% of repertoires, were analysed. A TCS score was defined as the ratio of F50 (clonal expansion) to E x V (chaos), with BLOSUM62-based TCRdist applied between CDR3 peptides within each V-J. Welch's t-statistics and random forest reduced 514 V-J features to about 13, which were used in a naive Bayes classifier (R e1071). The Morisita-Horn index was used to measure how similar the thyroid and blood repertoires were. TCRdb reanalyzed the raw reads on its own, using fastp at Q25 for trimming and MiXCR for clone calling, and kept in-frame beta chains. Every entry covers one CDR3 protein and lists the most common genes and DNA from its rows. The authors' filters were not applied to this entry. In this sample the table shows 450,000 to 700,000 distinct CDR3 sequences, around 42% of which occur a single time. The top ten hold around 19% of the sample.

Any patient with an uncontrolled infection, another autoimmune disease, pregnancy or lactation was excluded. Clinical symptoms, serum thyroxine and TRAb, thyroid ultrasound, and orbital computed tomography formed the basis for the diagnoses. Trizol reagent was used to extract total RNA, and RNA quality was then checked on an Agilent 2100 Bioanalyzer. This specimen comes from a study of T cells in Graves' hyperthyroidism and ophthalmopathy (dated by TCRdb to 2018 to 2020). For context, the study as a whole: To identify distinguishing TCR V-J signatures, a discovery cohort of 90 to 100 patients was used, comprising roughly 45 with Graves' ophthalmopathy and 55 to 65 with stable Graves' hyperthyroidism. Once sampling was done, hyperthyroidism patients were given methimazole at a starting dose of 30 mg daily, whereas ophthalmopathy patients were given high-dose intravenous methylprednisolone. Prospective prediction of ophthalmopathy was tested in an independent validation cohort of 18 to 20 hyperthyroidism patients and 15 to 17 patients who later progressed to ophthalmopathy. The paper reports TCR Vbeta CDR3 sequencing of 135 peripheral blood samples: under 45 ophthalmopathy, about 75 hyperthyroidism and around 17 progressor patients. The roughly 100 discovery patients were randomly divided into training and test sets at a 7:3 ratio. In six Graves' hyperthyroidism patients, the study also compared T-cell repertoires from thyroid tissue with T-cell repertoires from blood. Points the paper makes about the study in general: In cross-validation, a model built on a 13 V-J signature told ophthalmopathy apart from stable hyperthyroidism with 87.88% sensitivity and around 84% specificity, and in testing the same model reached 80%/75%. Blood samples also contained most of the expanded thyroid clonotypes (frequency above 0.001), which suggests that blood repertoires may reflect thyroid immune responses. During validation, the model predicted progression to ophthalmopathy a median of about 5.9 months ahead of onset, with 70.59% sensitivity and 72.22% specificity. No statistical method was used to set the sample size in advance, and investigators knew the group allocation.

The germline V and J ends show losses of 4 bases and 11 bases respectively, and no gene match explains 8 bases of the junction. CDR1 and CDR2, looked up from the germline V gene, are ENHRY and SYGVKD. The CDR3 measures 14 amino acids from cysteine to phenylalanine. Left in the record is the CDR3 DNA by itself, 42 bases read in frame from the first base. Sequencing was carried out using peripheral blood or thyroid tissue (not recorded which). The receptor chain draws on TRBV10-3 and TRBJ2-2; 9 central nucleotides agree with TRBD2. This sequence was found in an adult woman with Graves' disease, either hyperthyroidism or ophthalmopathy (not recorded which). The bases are TGTGCCATCAGTGGCGGGAGGGCCCTGGGCGAGCTGTTTTTT. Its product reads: CAISGGRALGELFF.